Detailed here is one T cell receptor (beta chain). Its antigen is not yet known. No quality values exist for individual bases; no much larger clone is one base distant. The sequencer was an Illumina HiSeq 2500. Quantitative 5'-RACE with molecular barcodes was the method used to prepare the TCR beta libraries. Regarding the original processing steps: To identify disease-linked TCR variants, a new computational method was used, one built on a probabilistic model of VDJ rearrangement. In-frame beta chains were kept once TCRdb had trimmed the public reads at Q25 with fastp and called clones with MiXCR. Rows with a matching CDR3 protein are joined into one entry that keeps the most common DNA and genes. These V and J calls derive from TCRdb rather than the authors' analysis. This sample lists some 200,000 distinct CDR3 sequences; about 7% were detected once. In total, the top ten clones hold 13% to 15% of the sample.

The trim is 1 base for V and 0 bases for J, with a gap of 9 bases between the germline ends. The CDR3 contains 15 residues, cysteine and phenylalanine counted. The read is trimmed to its CDR3 DNA, 45 bases read in frame from base 1. The sample comes from a study of CD8 T cells in ankylosing spondylitis (dated by TCRdb to 2016 to 2017). With regard to the full study: The study set out to find disease-linked TCR variants by profiling T cell receptor beta repertoires in ankylosing spondylitis patients and healthy donors. In total, the full study cohort was made up of some 100 healthy donors and some 26 ankylosing spondylitis patients. Peripheral blood was sampled, and synovial fluid was also collected from ankylosing spondylitis patients. Study-level results and caveats: In peripheral blood, the disease-linked clones were found at relatively low frequencies and had a CD8+ phenotype. Some TCR beta motif variants had previously been reported in synovial fluid and blood of reactive arthritis patients, which suggested common disease-initiation mechanisms. Blood from ankylosing spondylitis patients appeared to be characterized by a TCR beta motif composed of about eight highly homologous amino acid variants. The disease-linked clones were reported to be significantly enriched in matched synovial fluid samples from ankylosing spondylitis patients.

The source is a male donor with ankylosing spondylitis. The chain uses TRBV12-3 or TRBV12-4 and TRBJ1-1; perhaps TRBD1 is the D gene, with 5 bases matching. The sequenced sample was blood, either unsorted or a sorted T cell fraction (not recorded which). CDR3 sequence: CASSLGTTMNTEAFF. The DNA sequence is TGTGCCAGCAGTTTAGGGACAACCATGAACACTGAAGCTTTCTTT.